The clone carrying this T cell receptor beta chain was seen once. Its specificity is not known. Trimming took 5 bases from V and 4 from J, leaving 17 bases between them. This CDR3 region has 14 residues. Germline V gene data show CDR1 as GTSNPN and CDR2 as SVGIG (reference sequence). The data were obtained in a study of cytomegalovirus exposure and HLA in healthy donors. PCR used 60 Vbeta primers and 13 Jbeta primers. Produced via immunoSEQ multiplex PCR; TCRdb's table is partial and in-frame only. The table lists 100,000 or so clones, 65% to 80% of them singletons. Whole-study results and caveats: The study assumed roughly uniform donor sequencing depth for presence/absence analyses. For most TCR beta V segments, an earlier analysis put the productive rate at about 87% or about 30% of the time. Several of the most significant clusters were apparently associated with common viral pathogens in a later analysis. Generally TCR sequences proved uncommon, though certain public TCRs appeared in numerous donors.

Sequencing input: PBMCs. V usage is TRBV30 and J usage is TRBJ1-2; D perhaps matches TRBD1 (5 bases). This clonotype was sampled from a female donor in good health and CMV-seronegative. The CDR3 protein is CAWEKQDGPYGYTF. CDR3 coding DNA: TGTGCCTGGGAAAAACAGGACGGGCCCTATGGCTACACCTTC.